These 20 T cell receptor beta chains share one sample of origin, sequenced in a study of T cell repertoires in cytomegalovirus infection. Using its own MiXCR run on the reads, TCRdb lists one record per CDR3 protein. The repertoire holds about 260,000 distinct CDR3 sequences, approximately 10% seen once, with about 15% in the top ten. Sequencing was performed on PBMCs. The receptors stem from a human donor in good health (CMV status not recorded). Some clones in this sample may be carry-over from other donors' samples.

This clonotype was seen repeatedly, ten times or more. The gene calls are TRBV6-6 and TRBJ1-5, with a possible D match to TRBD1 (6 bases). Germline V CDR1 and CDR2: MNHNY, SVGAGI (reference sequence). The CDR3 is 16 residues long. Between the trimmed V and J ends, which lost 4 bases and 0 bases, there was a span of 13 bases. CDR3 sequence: CASSSTGRPSNQPQHF. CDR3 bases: TGTGCCAGCAGTTCCACAGGGCGTCCTAGCAATCAGCCCCAGCATTTT.

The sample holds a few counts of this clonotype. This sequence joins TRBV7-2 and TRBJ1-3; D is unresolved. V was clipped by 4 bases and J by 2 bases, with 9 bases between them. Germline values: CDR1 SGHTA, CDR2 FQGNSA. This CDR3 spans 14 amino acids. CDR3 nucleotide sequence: TGTGCCAGCAGCTCCGAATATACTGGAAACACCATATATTTT. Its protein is CASSSEYTGNTIYF.

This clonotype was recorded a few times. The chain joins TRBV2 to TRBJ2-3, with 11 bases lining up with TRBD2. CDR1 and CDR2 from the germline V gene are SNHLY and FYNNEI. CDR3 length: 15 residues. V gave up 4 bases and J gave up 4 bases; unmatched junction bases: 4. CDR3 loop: CASSGRLAGPDTQYF. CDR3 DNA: TGTGCCAGCAGTGGCCGACTAGCGGGACCAGATACGCAGTATTTT.

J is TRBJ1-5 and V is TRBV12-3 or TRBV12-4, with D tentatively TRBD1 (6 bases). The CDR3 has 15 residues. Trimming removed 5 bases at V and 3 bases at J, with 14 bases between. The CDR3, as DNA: TGTGCCAGCAGTCGCTCCGGGACAAACAATCAGCCCCAGCATTTT. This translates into CASSRSGTNNQPQHF.

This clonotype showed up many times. The CDR3 spells CASSLGRLGETQYF. In DNA form, the CDR3 reads TGTGCCAGCAGCTTAGGTCGCTTGGGAGAGACCCAGTACTTC. The rearrangement uses TRBV7-2 and TRBJ2-5; D remains ambiguous. The CDR3 extends over 14 amino acids. The V gene's germline CDR1 is SGHTA and CDR2 FQGNSA. V gave up 1 base and J gave up 4 bases, with 10 bases separating them.

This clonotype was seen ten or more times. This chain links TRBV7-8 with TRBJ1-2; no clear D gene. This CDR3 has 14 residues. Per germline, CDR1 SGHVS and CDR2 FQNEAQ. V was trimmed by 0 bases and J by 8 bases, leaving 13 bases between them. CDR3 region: CASSLADRPAGYTF. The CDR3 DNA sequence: TGTGCCAGCAGCTTAGCGGATAGGCCAGCGGGCTACACCTTC.

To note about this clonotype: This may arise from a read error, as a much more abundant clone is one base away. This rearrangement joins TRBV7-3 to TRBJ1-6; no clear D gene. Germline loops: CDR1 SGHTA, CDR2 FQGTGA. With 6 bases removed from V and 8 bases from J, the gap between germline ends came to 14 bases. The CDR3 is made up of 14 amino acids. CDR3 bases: TGTGCCAGCAGACAAACAGAGAGCGATTCACCCCTCCACTTT. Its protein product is CASRQTESDSPLHF.

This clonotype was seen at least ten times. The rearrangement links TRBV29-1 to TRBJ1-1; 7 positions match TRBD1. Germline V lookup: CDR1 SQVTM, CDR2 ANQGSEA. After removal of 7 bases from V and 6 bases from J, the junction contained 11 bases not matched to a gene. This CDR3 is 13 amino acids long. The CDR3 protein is CSARRGQLSEAFF. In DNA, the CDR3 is TGCAGCGCCCGGCGGGGACAGCTCTCTGAAGCTTTCTTT.

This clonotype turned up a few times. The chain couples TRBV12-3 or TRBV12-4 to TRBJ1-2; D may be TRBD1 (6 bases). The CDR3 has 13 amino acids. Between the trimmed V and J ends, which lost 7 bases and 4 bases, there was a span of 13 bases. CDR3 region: CASTLTGPYGYTF. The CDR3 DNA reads TGTGCCAGCACCTTGACAGGACCCTATGGCTACACCTTC.

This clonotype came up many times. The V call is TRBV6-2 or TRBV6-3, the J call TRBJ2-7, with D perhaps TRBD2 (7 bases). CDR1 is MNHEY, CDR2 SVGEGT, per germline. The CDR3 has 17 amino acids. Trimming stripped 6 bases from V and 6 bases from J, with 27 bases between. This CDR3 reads CASRPVFQGGGLREQYF. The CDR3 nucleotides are TGTGCCAGCAGACCCGTTTTCCAGGGAGGGGGACTTCGCGAGCAGTACTTC.

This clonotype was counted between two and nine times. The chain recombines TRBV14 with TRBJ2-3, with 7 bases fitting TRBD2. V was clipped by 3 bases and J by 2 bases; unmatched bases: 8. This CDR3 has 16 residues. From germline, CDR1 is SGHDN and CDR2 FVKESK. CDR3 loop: CASSHSSGLNTDTQYF. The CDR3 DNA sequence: TGTGCCAGCAGCCACTCTAGCGGCTTGAACACAGATACGCAGTATTTT.

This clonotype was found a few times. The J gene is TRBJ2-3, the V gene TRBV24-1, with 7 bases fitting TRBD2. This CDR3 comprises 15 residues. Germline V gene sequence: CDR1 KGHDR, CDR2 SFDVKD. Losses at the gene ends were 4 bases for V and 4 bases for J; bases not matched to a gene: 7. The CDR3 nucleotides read TGTGCCACCAGTGAAACGACTAGCACCCCAGATACGCAGTATTTT. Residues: CATSETTSTPDTQYF.

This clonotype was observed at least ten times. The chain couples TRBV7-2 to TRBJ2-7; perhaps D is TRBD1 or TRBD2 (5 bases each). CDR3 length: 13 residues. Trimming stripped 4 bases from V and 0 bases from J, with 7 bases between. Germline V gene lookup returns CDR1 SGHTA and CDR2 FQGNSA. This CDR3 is CASSSGTSYEQYF. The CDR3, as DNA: TGTGCCAGCAGCTCCGGGACCTCCTACGAGCAGTACTTC.

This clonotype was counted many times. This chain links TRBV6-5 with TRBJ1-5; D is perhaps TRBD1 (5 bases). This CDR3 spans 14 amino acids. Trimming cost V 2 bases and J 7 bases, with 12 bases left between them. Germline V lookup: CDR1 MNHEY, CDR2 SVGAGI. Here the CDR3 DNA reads TGTGCCAGCAGTTACGGTGGGGCCGGGCAGCCCCAGCATTTT. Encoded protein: CASSYGGAGQPQHF.

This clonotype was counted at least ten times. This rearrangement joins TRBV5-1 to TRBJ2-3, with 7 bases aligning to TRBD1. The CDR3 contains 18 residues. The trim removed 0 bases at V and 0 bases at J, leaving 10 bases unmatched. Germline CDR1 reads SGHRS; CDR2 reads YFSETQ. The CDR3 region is CASSLGQGPGISTDTQYF. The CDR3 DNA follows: TGCGCCAGCAGCTTGGGACAGGGTCCGGGGATTAGCACAGATACGCAGTATTTT.

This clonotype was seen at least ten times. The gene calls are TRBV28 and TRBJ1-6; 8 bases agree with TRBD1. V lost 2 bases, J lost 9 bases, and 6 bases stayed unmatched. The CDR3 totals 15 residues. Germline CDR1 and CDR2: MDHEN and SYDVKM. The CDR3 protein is CASSLKQGASSPLHF. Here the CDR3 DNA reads TGTGCCAGCAGTTTAAAGCAGGGGGCTAGTTCACCCCTCCACTTT. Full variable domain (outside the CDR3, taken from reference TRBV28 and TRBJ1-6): DVKVTQSSRYLVKRTGEKVFLECVQDMDHENMFWYRQDPGLGLRLIYFSYDVKMKEKGDIPEGYSVSREKKERFSLILESASTNQTSMYLCASSLKQGASSPLHFGNGTRLTVT.

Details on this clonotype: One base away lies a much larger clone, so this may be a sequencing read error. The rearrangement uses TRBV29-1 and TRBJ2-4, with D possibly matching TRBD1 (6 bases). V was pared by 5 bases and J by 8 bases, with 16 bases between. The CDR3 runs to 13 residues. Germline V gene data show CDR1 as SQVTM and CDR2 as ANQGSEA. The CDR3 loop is CSVWSGVLDIQYF. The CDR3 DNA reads TGCAGCGTTTGGTCAGGGGTTTTAGACATTCAGTACTTC.

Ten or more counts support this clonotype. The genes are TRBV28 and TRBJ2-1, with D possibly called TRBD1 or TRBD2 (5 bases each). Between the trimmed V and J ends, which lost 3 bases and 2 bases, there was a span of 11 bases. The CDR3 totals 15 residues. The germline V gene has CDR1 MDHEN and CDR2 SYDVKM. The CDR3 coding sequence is TGTGCCAGCAGTTTGGGACGGAGCCCCTACAATGAGCAGTTCTTC. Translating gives CASSLGRSPYNEQFF.

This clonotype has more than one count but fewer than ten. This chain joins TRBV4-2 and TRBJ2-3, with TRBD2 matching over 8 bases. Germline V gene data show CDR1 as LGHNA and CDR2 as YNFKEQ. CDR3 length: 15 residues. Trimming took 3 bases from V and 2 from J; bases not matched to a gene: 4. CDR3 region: CASSQEAGVTDTQYF. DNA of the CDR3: TGTGCCAGCAGCCAGGAAGCGGGGGTCACAGATACGCAGTATTTT.

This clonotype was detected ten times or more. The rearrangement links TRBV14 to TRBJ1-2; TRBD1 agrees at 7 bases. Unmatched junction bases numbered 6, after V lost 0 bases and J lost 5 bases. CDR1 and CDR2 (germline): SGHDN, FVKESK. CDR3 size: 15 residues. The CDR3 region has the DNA TGTGCCAGCAGCCAAGATCTCGACAGGGCTTATGGCTACACCTTC. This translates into CASSQDLDRAYGYTF.